The 7 T cell receptor beta chains given below trace back to one sample, sequenced in a study of T-cell memory formation after mild COVID-19. From the 5' RACE reads, TCRdb called clonotypes with MiXCR, one entry per CDR3 protein. The sample lists 300,000 to 350,000 distinct CDR3 sequences, 10% to 15% occurring once. Sample: PBMCs or a T cell subset sorted from them (not recorded which). These TCRs come from a man aged 18 to 30 who had mild COVID-19 (a few samples of this study predate the infection). Cell type and time point are not known.

This chain uses TRBV10-3 with TRBJ1-1; D gene ambiguous. Germline V gives CDR1 ENHRY, CDR2 SYGVKD. The V gene lost 6 bases and the J gene lost 1 base, with 9 bases spanning the gap. The CDR3 totals 13 residues. The chain's CDR3 is CAISIHSNTEAFF. In DNA, the CDR3 is TGTGCCATCAGCATACACTCGAACACTGAAGCTTTCTTT.

Regarding this clonotype: Germline and junction disagree at one end, which may indicate a read error. The rearrangement uses TRBV7-9 and TRBJ2-1; D unresolved. Germline values: CDR1 SEHNR, CDR2 FQNEAQ (reference sequence). This CDR3 has 15 amino acids. The CDR3 DNA reads as TGTGCCAGCAGCTTAGGGGCAGGCCCGTACAATGATCAGTTCTTC. Protein product: CASSLGAGPYNDQFF.

This clonotype has only a few counts. The gene calls are TRBV25-1 and TRBJ2-5; TRBD2 agrees at 7 bases. The CDR3 covers 13 residues. V lost 6 bases to trimming and J lost 0 bases; unmatched junction nucleotides: 1. Germline V gene sequence: CDR1 MGHDK, CDR2 SYGVNS. The CDR3 DNA reads as TGTGCCAGCAGAGCGGGGTACCAAGAGACCCAGTACTTC. Its translation: CASRAGYQETQYF.

This clonotype has a count of ten or more. The chain recombines TRBV27 with TRBJ2-3; 9 bases line up with TRBD1. Trimming removed 5 bases from V and 7 bases from J; junction bases left unmatched: 13. The CDR3 is 16 amino acids. Germline V CDR1 and CDR2: MNHEY, SMNVEV (reference sequence). DNA of the CDR3: TGTGCCAGCAGTAAAGCGGGACAGGGACGTCAATATACGCAGTATTTT. It yields the protein CASSKAGQGRQYTQYF.

The V and J genes are TRBV19 and TRBJ2-7; D gene unclear. The CDR3 spans 13 residues. CDR1 is LNHDA, CDR2 SQIVND, per germline (reference sequence). V lost 2 bases, J lost 3 bases, and 8 bases lay in between. CDR3 DNA sequence: TGTGCCAGTAGTATAACCGGTGACTACGAGCAGTACTTC. The encoded protein is CASSITGDYEQYF.

The rearrangement uses TRBV29-1 and TRBJ1-2; TRBD1 matches at 9 bases. In germline, CDR1 is SQVTM, CDR2 ANQGSEA. Trimming cost V 3 bases and J 7 bases; bases outside gene matches: 6. CDR3 length equals 13 residues. CDR3 protein: CSVDETGGSGYTF. The CDR3 region has the DNA TGCAGCGTTGATGAAACAGGGGGCTCTGGCTACACCTTC.

The J gene is TRBJ1-5, the V gene TRBV18; a possible D gene is TRBD1 (6 bases). The CDR3 runs to 13 residues. The V and J ends lost 5 bases and 7 bases respectively, with 12 bases between them. Per germline, CDR1 KGHSH and CDR2 LQKENI. CDR3 sequence reads: CASSSGVMQPQHF. CDR3 sequence (DNA): TGTGCCAGCTCATCAGGGGTCATGCAGCCCCAGCATTTT.